A selection of T cell receptor beta chains follows, all from one sample in a study of T cell changes during pregnancy in multiple sclerosis. Assay: immunoSEQ multiplex PCR; the TCRdb copy retains only in-frame clones and omits some. Here the sample spans 95,000 to 100,000 clones, about 91% being singletons. The sequenced sample was peripheral blood, obtained after pregnancy. Receptors originate from a female donor in good health, enrolled as a control in a pregnancy study. The CDR3 runs from the conserved cysteine through the conserved F or W. Each record gives: J gene, clone size, V gene, D gene, CDR3 protein, CDR3 DNA. D genes are given only for firm matches. Clone size is not always given. Where it is, it says once, few, many or a class for expanded clones.

J: TRBJ2-4; size: .; V: TRBV28; D: TRBD1; CDR3: CASAGQGSKNIQYF; DNA: TGTGCCAGTGCGGGACAGGGGTCCAAAAACATTCAGTACTTC
J: TRBJ1-2; size: .; V: TRBV20-1; D: TRBD1; CDR3: CSADRGYGYTF; DNA: TGCAGTGCTGACAGGGGCTATGGCTACACCTTC
J: TRBJ1-5; size: .; V: TRBV10-3; D: .; CDR3: CAIRGASNQPQHF; DNA: TGTGCCATCCGTGGCGCAAGCAATCAGCCCCAGCATTTT
J: TRBJ2-7; size: .; V: TRBV4-1; D: TRBD2; CDR3: CASSSTSGTYEQYF; DNA: TGCGCCAGCAGCTCCACTAGCGGGACCTACGAGCAGTACTTC
J: TRBJ2-1; size: .; V: TRBV7-3; D: TRBD2; CDR3: CASSLRPGSKVKRGDPGEQFF; DNA: TGTGCCAGCAGCTTAAGGCCCGGTTCCAAGGTTAAGCGGGGGGACCCGGGTGAGCAGTTCTTC
J: TRBJ2-7; size: once; V: TRBV27; D: TRBD2; CDR3: CASTPGRGVEQYF; DNA: TGTGCCAGCACCCCCGGTCGGGGGGTCGAGCAGTACTTC
J: TRBJ2-3; size: .; V: TRBV7-2; D: TRBD2; CDR3: CASSWGLAGDTQYF; DNA: TGTGCCAGCAGCTGGGGACTAGCGGGAGATACGCAGTATTTT
J: TRBJ2-5; size: .; V: TRBV7-9; D: .; CDR3: CASSLGERSETQYF; DNA: TGTGCCAGCAGCTTGGGCGAGCGGTCAGAGACCCAGTACTTC
J: TRBJ1-1; size: .; V: TRBV9; D: .; CDR3: CASSVEVGSEAFF; DNA: TGTGCCAGCAGCGTAGAGGTGGGCTCTGAAGCTTTCTTT
J: TRBJ1-4; size: .; V: TRBV27; D: TRBD1; CDR3: CASSLGTGNEKLFF; DNA: TGTGCCAGCAGTTTAGGGACAGGAAATGAAAAACTGTTTTTT
J: TRBJ1-4; size: .; V: TRBV5-1; D: TRBD1; CDR3: CASSPQGAANEKLFF; DNA: TGCGCCAGTAGCCCGCAGGGGGCGGCTAATGAAAAACTGTTTTTT
J: TRBJ2-7; size: .; V: TRBV7-8; D: TRBD1; CDR3: CASSLSTGGPIYEQYF; DNA: TGTGCCAGCAGCTTATCTACAGGGGGTCCCATCTACGAGCAGTACTTC
J: TRBJ1-2; size: .; V: TRBV7-9; D: .; CDR3: CASSSPGANYGYTF; DNA: TGTGCCAGCAGCTCCCCCGGAGCTAACTATGGCTACACCTTC
J: TRBJ2-1; size: .; V: TRBV10-3; D: .; CDR3: CAISRGTDYNEQFF; DNA: TGTGCCATCAGTCGCGGGACGGACTACAATGAGCAGTTCTTC
J: TRBJ1-2; size: .; V: TRBV6-6; D: .; CDR3: CATSDRPKLNYGYTF; DNA: TGTGCCACCTCCGACAGACCAAAACTTAACTATGGCTACACCTTC
J: TRBJ1-1; size: few; V: TRBV29-1; D: .; CDR3: CSVRGREFEAFF; DNA: TGCAGCGTTAGGGGCAGGGAATTTGAAGCTTTCTTT
J: TRBJ2-7; size: .; V: TRBV15; D: TRBD1; CDR3: CATSRGDSSYEQYF; DNA: TGTGCCACCAGCAGAGGGGACAGCTCCTACGAGCAGTACTTC
J: TRBJ1-1; size: .; V: TRBV6-5; D: .; CDR3: CASSDWGDHTEAFF; DNA: TGTGCCAGCAGTGACTGGGGGGACCACACTGAAGCTTTCTTT
J: TRBJ2-1; size: .; V: TRBV19; D: TRBD2; CDR3: CASSISAGAWGEQFF; DNA: TGTGCCAGTAGTATCTCAGCGGGGGCATGGGGGGAGCAGTTCTTC
J: TRBJ2-5; size: .; V: TRBV5-8; D: TRBD1; CDR3: CASSPLGQGRETQYF; DNA: TGTGCCAGCAGCCCACTCGGACAGGGGAGGGAGACCCAGTACTTC
J: TRBJ2-1; size: .; V: TRBV10-3; D: TRBD2; CDR3: CAIRQRGGANEQFF; DNA: TGTGCCATTCGTCAGCGGGGGGGCGCCAATGAGCAGTTCTTC
J: TRBJ1-4; size: .; V: TRBV28; D: TRBD1; CDR3: CASSLEGGGEKLFF; DNA: TGTGCCAGCAGTTTAGAAGGGGGCGGTGAAAAACTGTTTTTT
J: TRBJ1-2; size: few; V: TRBV5-1; D: .; CDR3: CASSLDDSRGYTF; DNA: TGCGCCAGCAGCTTGGACGACAGTCGTGGCTACACCTTC
J: TRBJ2-1; size: .; V: TRBV30; D: .; CDR3: CAWSALRDTYNEQFF; DNA: TGTGCCTGGAGTGCACTTAGGGACACTTACAATGAGCAGTTCTTC
J: TRBJ1-1; size: .; V: TRBV9; D: TRBD1; CDR3: CASSHRGGVEAFF; DNA: TGTGCCAGCAGTCACAGGGGGGGGGTCGAAGCTTTCTTT
J: TRBJ1-1; size: .; V: TRBV18; D: .; CDR3: CASSPMEGTNTEAFF; DNA: TGTGCCAGCTCACCCATGGAGGGGACGAACACTGAAGCTTTCTTT
J: TRBJ1-3; size: .; V: TRBV6-1; D: TRBD1; CDR3: CATRRQGSGNTIYF; DNA: TGTGCCACTCGCAGACAGGGCTCTGGAAACACCATATATTTT
J: TRBJ1-3; size: .; V: TRBV6-6; D: .; CDR3: CASRAAWRVNTIYF; DNA: TGTGCCAGCAGAGCCGCGTGGCGGGTAAACACCATATATTTT
J: TRBJ2-3; size: once; V: TRBV7-8; D: TRBD1; CDR3: CASSWTGDNSVGGTDTQYF; DNA: TGTGCCAGCAGCTGGACAGGGGATAATTCCGTGGGCGGCACAGATACGCAGTATTTT
J: TRBJ2-1; size: .; V: TRBV29-1; D: TRBD2; CDR3: CSVPSGRAYGQFF; DNA: TGCAGCGTACCCTCCGGGAGGGCCTACGGGCAGTTCTTC
J: TRBJ2-7; size: .; V: TRBV2; D: .; CDR3: CASSPYGEQYF; DNA: TGTGCCAGCAGCCCCTATGGCGAGCAGTACTTC
J: TRBJ1-1; size: .; V: TRBV10-3; D: .; CDR3: CATRGSGDLNTEAFF; DNA: TGTGCCACCCGTGGTTCGGGGGATCTGAACACTGAAGCTTTCTTT
J: TRBJ1-2; size: .; V: TRBV7-9; D: TRBD1; CDR3: CASRTGQGREGYTF; DNA: TGTGCCAGCAGAACGGGACAGGGGCGCGAAGGCTACACCTTC
J: TRBJ2-1; size: .; V: TRBV6-5; D: .; CDR3: CASSLQGGGNEQFF; DNA: TGTGCCAGCAGTCTACAGGGGGGAGGGAATGAGCAGTTCTTC
J: TRBJ2-7; size: .; V: TRBV9; D: TRBD2; CDR3: CASSPGLAGVPYEQYF; DNA: TGTGCCAGCAGCCCCGGACTAGCGGGAGTCCCCTACGAGCAGTACTTC
J: TRBJ2-2; size: .; V: TRBV27; D: TRBD1; CDR3: CASGRQGVTGELFF; DNA: TGTGCCAGCGGACGACAGGGGGTCACCGGGGAGCTGTTTTTT
J: TRBJ1-2; size: .; V: TRBV10-3; D: .; CDR3: CAISESEGYTF; DNA: TGTGCCATCAGTGAGTCGGAGGGCTACACCTTC
J: TRBJ2-3; size: .; V: TRBV5-1; D: .; CDR3: CASSSYRDTQYF; DNA: TGCGCCAGCAGCTCATACCGGGATACGCAGTATTTT
J: TRBJ1-5; size: .; V: TRBV19; D: .; CDR3: CASTWGGGSNQPQHF; DNA: TGTGCCAGTACGTGGGGGGGCGGTAGCAATCAGCCCCAGCATTTT
J: TRBJ1-2; size: .; V: TRBV25-1; D: TRBD1; CDR3: CASRGQEYGYTF; DNA: TGTGCCAGTCGCGGACAGGAGTATGGCTACACCTTC
J: TRBJ2-5; size: once; V: TRBV28; D: .; CDR3: CASSFGGPIMRETQYF; DNA: TGTGCCAGCAGTTTCGGGGGTCCCATTATGAGGGAGACCCAGTACTTC
J: TRBJ2-1; size: .; V: TRBV2; D: TRBD2; CDR3: CASRPGLAGEGWFF; DNA: TGTGCCAGCAGGCCGGGACTAGCGGGAGAGGGATGGTTCTTC
J: TRBJ1-6; size: .; V: TRBV5-5; D: TRBD1; CDR3: CASSLKQGATGTLHF; DNA: TGTGCCAGCAGCTTGAAACAGGGGGCTACCGGCACCCTCCACTTT
J: TRBJ2-5; size: .; V: TRBV14; D: TRBD2; CDR3: CASSRLSGVKETQYF; DNA: TGTGCCAGCAGCCGATTAAGCGGGGTTAAAGAGACCCAGTACTTC
J: TRBJ1-6; size: .; V: TRBV6-5; D: TRBD1; CDR3: CASSTGTAGSPLHF; DNA: TGTGCCAGCAGCACCGGGACAGCGGGTTCACCCCTCCACTTT
J: TRBJ1-4; size: .; V: TRBV7-2; D: .; CDR3: CASSQAANSREKLFF; DNA: TGTGCCAGCAGCCAAGCGGCCAATAGCAGGGAAAAACTGTTTTTT
J: TRBJ1-1; size: .; V: TRBV4-1; D: .; CDR3: CASSQDMGQSTEAFF; DNA: TGCGCCAGCAGCCAAGATATGGGGCAGAGCACTGAAGCTTTCTTT
J: TRBJ1-2; size: .; V: TRBV27; D: .; CDR3: CASTGPYGYTF; DNA: TGTGCCAGCACAGGGCCCTATGGCTACACCTTC
J: TRBJ2-3; size: once; V: TRBV6-1; D: .; CDR3: CASRTISSGTDTQYF; DNA: TGTGCCAGCAGAACGATATCTTCGGGCACAGATACGCAGTATTTT
J: TRBJ1-5; size: .; V: TRBV10-3; D: TRBD1; CDR3: CAISESVLDRGGQPQHF; DNA: TGTGCCATCAGTGAGTCAGTATTGGACAGGGGCGGGCAGCCCCAGCATTTT
J: TRBJ1-2; size: once; V: TRBV2; D: TRBD1; CDR3: CASSTGTGYGYTF; DNA: TGTGCCAGCAGTACCGGGACAGGCTATGGCTACACCTTC
J: TRBJ1-1; size: .; V: TRBV6-4; D: TRBD1; CDR3: CASRESGGEAFF; DNA: TGTGCCAGCAGGGAATCAGGGGGCGAGGCTTTCTTT
J: TRBJ1-2; size: .; V: TRBV5-4; D: .; CDR3: CASTREGLDGYTF; DNA: TGTGCCAGCACCCGGGAGGGGCTAGATGGCTACACCTTC
J: TRBJ2-5; size: .; V: TRBV5-1; D: TRBD2; CDR3: CASSFTGLAGAQETQYF; DNA: TGCGCCAGCAGCTTTACAGGACTAGCGGGGGCCCAAGAGACCCAGTACTTC